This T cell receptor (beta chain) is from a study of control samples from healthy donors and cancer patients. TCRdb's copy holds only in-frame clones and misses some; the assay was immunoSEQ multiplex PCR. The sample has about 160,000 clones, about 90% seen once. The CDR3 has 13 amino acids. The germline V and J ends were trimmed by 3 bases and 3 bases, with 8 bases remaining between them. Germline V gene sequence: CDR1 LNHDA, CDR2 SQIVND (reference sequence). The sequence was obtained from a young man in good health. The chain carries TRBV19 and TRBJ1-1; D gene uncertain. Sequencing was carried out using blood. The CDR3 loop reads CASSIFQYTEAFF. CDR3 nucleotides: TGTGCCAGTAGTATTTTCCAGTACACTGAAGCTTTCTTT.